This record concerns one T cell receptor beta chain sequence. As yet, its antigen is unknown. This record comes from a study of naive and memory T cell subsets. CDR3 length equals 15 residues. The germline CDR1 and CDR2 sequences are ENHRY and SYGVKD. V was clipped by 6 bases and J by 3 bases; unmatched bases: 9. Two oligonucleotides, mixed equimolar, formed the beta constant-region primer covering TRBC1 and TRBC2. Nested alpha and beta constant-region primers with the SP2 primer drove four PCR rounds on ligated cDNA. The cDNA 3' end received a ligated single-stranded oligonucleotide carrying the SP2 primer and a 12-nucleotide UMI. In TCRdb, the UMI-ligation and nested PCR reads were re-called with MiXCR into one record per CDR3 protein. The sample yields about 140,000 distinct CDR3 sequences, approximately 20% seen once. Study-level results: A few larger clonotypes appeared in naive repertoires, especially CD8, possibly memory cells re-expressing CD45RA.

The sequenced material came from naive CD8+ T cells from blood. V usage is TRBV10-3 and J usage is TRBJ2-7, with TRBD1 matching 9 bases. The receptor was derived from a human donor in good health. In DNA form, the CDR3 reads TGTGCCATCAGGAAGACGGGACAGGGAGACTACGAGCAGTACTTC. Translated: CAIRKTGQGDYEQYF.